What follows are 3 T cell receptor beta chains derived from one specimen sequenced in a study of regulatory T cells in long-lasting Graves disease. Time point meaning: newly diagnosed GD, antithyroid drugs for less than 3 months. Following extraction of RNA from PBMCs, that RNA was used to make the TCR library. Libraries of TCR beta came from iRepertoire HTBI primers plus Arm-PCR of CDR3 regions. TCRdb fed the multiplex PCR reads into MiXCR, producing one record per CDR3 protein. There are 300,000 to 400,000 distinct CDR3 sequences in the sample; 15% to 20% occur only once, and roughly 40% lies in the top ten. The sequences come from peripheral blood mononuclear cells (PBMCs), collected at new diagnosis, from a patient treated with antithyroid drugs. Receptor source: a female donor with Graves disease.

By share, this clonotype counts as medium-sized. The CDR3 DNA reads as TGTGCCAGCAGCTACCGGGACAGGGGCCGAGAGACCCAGTACTTC. This encodes CASSYRDRGRETQYF. The V gene is TRBV7-2, the J gene TRBJ2-5, with TRBD1 matching 10 bases. J lost 4 bases, V lost 4 bases, and 6 bases had no gene match. This CDR3 contains 15 residues. From germline, CDR1 is SGHTA and CDR2 FQGNSA.

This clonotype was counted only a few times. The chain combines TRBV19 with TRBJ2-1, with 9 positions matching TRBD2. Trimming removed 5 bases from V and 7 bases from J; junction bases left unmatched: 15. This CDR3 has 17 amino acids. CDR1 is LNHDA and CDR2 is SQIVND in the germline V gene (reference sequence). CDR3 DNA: TGTGCCAGTAGTGTTCGAATAGCGGGAGCGTTAAGGAATGAGCAGTTCTTC. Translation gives CASSVRIAGALRNEQFF.

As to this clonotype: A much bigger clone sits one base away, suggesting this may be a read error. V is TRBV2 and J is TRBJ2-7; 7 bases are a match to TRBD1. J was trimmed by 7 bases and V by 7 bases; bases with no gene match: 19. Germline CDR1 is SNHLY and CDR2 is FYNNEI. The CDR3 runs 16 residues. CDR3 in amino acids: CASTPRRRQGVGEQYF. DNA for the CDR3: TGTGCCAGCACTCCAAGGCGGCGCCAGGGGGTTGGTGAGCAGTACTTC.